This T cell receptor beta chain was documented in a study of OX40 agonist ivuxolimab in advanced cancers. Study-level findings and limits: On average, a greater number of expanded clones characterised CD8+ T cells relative to CD4+. There was clonal expansion of CD4+ and CD8+ blood T cells by week 6 at 0.1 to 3.0 mg/kg.

To note about this clone: Its antigen is undetermined. Other DNA sequences in the sample encode the same CDR3.

Germline-derived CDR1 and CDR2 are SQVTM and ANQGSEA. J was trimmed by 3 bases and V by 7 bases; bases with no gene match: 8. The CDR3 loop spans 15 amino acids. The assay was immunoSEQ multiplex PCR, and TCRdb's table has in-frame clones only and misses some. The table has just under 45,000 clones, 75% to 85% seen once. The chain joins TRBV29-1 to TRBJ2-3, with TRBD2 matching 12 bases. This TCR came from an adult with an advanced solid tumor such as melanoma, head and neck, liver or kidney cancer. The material sequenced was CD4+ or CD8+ T cells sorted from blood, taken in a trial of the OX40 agonist ivuxolimab. The CDR3 reads CSGVTSGSGTDTQYF. The CDR3 DNA reads as TGCAGCGGGGTGACTAGCGGGAGTGGTACAGATACGCAGTATTTT.